These 16 T cell receptor beta chains originate from one sample sequenced in a study of persistence of HIV-infected CD4 T cells. This was the immunoSEQ version 4 assay in survey mode. The assay was immunoSEQ multiplex PCR, and TCRdb's table has in-frame clones only and misses some. The data hold about 45,000 clones, with approximately 90% observed a single time. Cells were stimulated nonspecifically with anti-CD3/anti-CD28 magnetic beads. CD4+ T cells upregulating both CD40 ligand and CD69 were sorted as responding cells. These TCRs are of unknown antigen specificity. The sample here was CD4+ T cells sorted from PBMCs after approximately 19-hour stimulation, taken from a patient who received antiretroviral therapy. Receptors were obtained from an adult woman with HIV who was CMV-seropositive.

J is TRBJ2-3 and V is TRBV5-6, with a weak D call TRBD1 (5 bases). The CDR3 covers 14 residues. V dropped 1 base and J dropped 0 bases, with 6 bases sitting between them. CDR1 and CDR2 (germline): SGHDT, YYEEEE. CDR3 nucleotide sequence: TGTGCCAGCAGCTTGCAGGGAAGCACAGATACGCAGTATTTT. Translated: CASSLQGSTDTQYF.

Note on this clone: In the same sample, other DNA sequences code for this CDR3. CDR3 in DNA: TGTGCCAGCAGCCAAGTGGGGGGGAGCACTGAAGCTTTCTTT. This sequence encodes CASSQVGGSTEAFF. The rearrangement joins TRBV3-1 (or the pseudogene TRBV3-2) to TRBJ1-1; tentative D call: TRBD1 (5 bases). V gave up 1 base and J gave up 4 bases, with 10 bases separating them. The CDR3 length is 14 residues. Germline V gene data show CDR1 as LGHDT and CDR2 as YNNKEL (reference sequence).

The chain uses TRBV18 and TRBJ1-2, with 9 bases lining up with TRBD1. CDR3 size: 15 residues. Germline trimming cut 4 bases from V and 7 bases from J; bases unmatched to any gene: 10. Per germline, CDR1 KGHSH and CDR2 LQKENI. CDR3 loop: CASSQIGTGISGYTF. The CDR3, as DNA: TGTGCCAGCTCACAGATCGGGACAGGGATTAGTGGCTACACCTTC.

This chain joins TRBV25-1 and TRBJ1-2, with a weak D call TRBD1 (6 bases). The V gene lost 9 bases and the J gene lost 0 bases, with 11 bases spanning the gap. CDR3 length: 13 residues. Germline V gives CDR1 MGHDK, CDR2 SYGVNS. As DNA, the CDR3 is TGTGCCAGTACAGGGTTGGCTAACTATGGCTACACCTTC. Protein product: CASTGLANYGYTF.

The V gene is TRBV28, the J gene TRBJ2-7, with D maybe TRBD2 (6 bases). The length of the CDR3 is 15 residues. Germline assignment: CDR1 MDHEN and CDR2 SYDVKM. Trimming removed 3 bases at V and 5 bases at J, with 17 bases between. The CDR3 here is CASSLPGLGGHEQYF. CDR3 coding DNA: TGTGCCAGCAGTTTGCCGGGTTTGGGGGGTCACGAGCAGTACTTC.

The genes are TRBV29-1 and TRBJ1-3; the D is unclear. This CDR3 comprises 17 residues. V lost 4 bases, J lost 0 bases, and 19 bases lay in between. CDR1 and CDR2 (germline): SQVTM, ANQGSEA. CDR3 protein: CSVGRQAEESSGNTIYF. For the CDR3, the DNA is TGCAGCGTTGGTAGGCAGGCCGAGGAAAGCTCTGGAAACACCATATATTTT. Looking up the rest from reference TRBV29-1 and TRBJ1-3 gives the full variable domain: SAVISQKPSRDICQRGTSLTIQCQVDSQVTMMFWYRQQPGQSLTLIATANQGSEATYESGFVIDKFPISRPNLTFSTLTVSNMSPEDSSIYLCSVGRQAEESSGNTIYFGEGSWLTVV.

This chain links TRBV7-2 with TRBJ2-3; 9 nucleotides line up with TRBD2. The V segment lost 5 bases and the J segment 1 base; nucleotides outside the gene matches: 16. The CDR3 sequence is 19 residues long. Germline V CDR1 and CDR2: SGHTA, FQGNSA. In DNA form, the CDR3 reads TGTGCCAGCAGCCAAAAAAATCAGCGGGGGGCCTTCGGCACAGATACGCAGTATTTT. Protein sequence: CASSQKNQRGAFGTDTQYF.

This chain connects TRBV19 to TRBJ1-1; D gene uncertain. Germline CDR1 and CDR2: LNHDA and SQIVND (reference sequence). With 7 bases removed from V and 1 base from J, the gap between germline ends came to 16 bases. The CDR3 is made up of 15 amino acids. CDR3 amino acids: CASIGARRPNTEAFF. The CDR3, as DNA: TGTGCCAGTATCGGCGCAAGACGGCCGAACACTGAAGCTTTCTTT.

J is TRBJ2-2 and V is TRBV7-2; 8 bases map to TRBD2. In germline, CDR1 is SGHTA, CDR2 FQGNSA. This CDR3 comprises 17 residues. The V and J ends lost 4 bases and 0 bases, in that order; junction bases with no gene match: 7. CDR3: CASSSSSGGANTGELFF. In nucleotides, the CDR3 is TGTGCCAGCAGCTCCAGTTCGGGGGGGGCGAACACCGGGGAGCTGTTTTTT.

The rearrangement joins TRBV10-3 to TRBJ2-6, with TRBD1 matching 9 bases. With V trimmed by 6 bases and J by 4 bases, 10 bases remained unmatched. Per the germline V gene, CDR1 is ENHRY and CDR2 is SYGVKD. This CDR3 has 17 residues. The CDR3, as DNA: TGTGCCATCAGCCGGGACAGGGTGTCGGTAGGGGCCAACGTCCTGACTTTC. Amino acids: CAISRDRVSVGANVLTF.

V and J are TRBV28 and TRBJ1-5; 7 nucleotides line up with TRBD1. V gave up 6 bases and J gave up 3 bases; unmatched junction bases: 8. Germline V gene data show CDR1 as MDHEN and CDR2 as SYDVKM. This CDR3 is 15 amino acids long. DNA of the CDR3: TGTGCCAGCAGGACAGGGACAGTACCCAATCAGCCCCAGCATTTT. Its translation is CASRTGTVPNQPQHF. Drawing the rest from reference TRBV28 and TRBJ1-5, the complete variable domain is DVKVTQSSRYLVKRTGEKVFLECVQDMDHENMFWYRQDPGLGLRLIYFSYDVKMKEKGDIPEGYSVSREKKERFSLILESASTNQTSMYLCASRTGTVPNQPQHFGDGTRLSIL.

CDR3 in DNA: TGTGCCAGCAGTGATTGGGCGGAAAACACTGAAGCTTTCTTT. This encodes CASSDWAENTEAFF. V is TRBV2 and J is TRBJ1-1; D gene uncertain. Germline loops: CDR1 SNHLY, CDR2 FYNNEI. V was pared by 3 bases and J by 2 bases, with 10 bases between. The CDR3 length is 14 residues. The variable domain in full, completed from reference TRBV2 and TRBJ1-1, reads EPEVTQTPSHQVTQMGQEVILRCVPISNHLYFYWYRQILGQKVEFLVSFYNNEISEKSEIFDDQFSVERPDGSNFTLKIRSTKLEDSAMYFCASSDWAENTEAFFGQGTRLTVV.

CDR3 region: CASSLGGTGREDTQYF. The CDR3, as DNA: TGCGCCAGCAGCTTGGGAGGGACAGGGCGAGAAGATACGCAGTATTTT. The chain has TRBV5-1 and TRBJ2-3; 9 positions match TRBD1. The CDR3 runs to 16 residues. The germline CDR1 and CDR2 sequences are SGHRS and YFSETQ. V lost 0 bases, J lost 5 bases, and 7 bases stayed unmatched.

The chain uses TRBV18 and TRBJ2-3; D gene ambiguous. The germline V and J ends were trimmed by 5 bases and 0 bases, with 6 bases remaining between them. The CDR3 contains 13 residues. Per germline, CDR1 KGHSH and CDR2 LQKENI. For the CDR3, the DNA is TGTGCCAGCTCAGCGAGTAGCACAGATACGCAGTATTTT. This gives the protein CASSASSTDTQYF.

This clone was counted a few times. The chain is built from TRBV10-1 and TRBJ1-1; D not certain. From germline, CDR1 is WNHNN and CDR2 SYGVQD (reference sequence). Trimming left V 3 bases short and J 6 bases short, with 8 bases between. The CDR3 is 12 residues long. For the CDR3, the DNA is TGCGCCAGCAGTGAACATCTGGCTGAAGCTTTCTTT. Translated, it gives CASSEHLAEAFF.

The chain uses TRBV7-2 and TRBJ2-7; perhaps D is TRBD1 or TRBD2 (5 bases each). Trimming removed 5 bases at V and 2 bases at J, with 16 bases between. The germline V gene encodes CDR1 SGHTA and CDR2 FQGNSA. This CDR3 has 15 amino acids. CDR3 nucleotide sequence: TGTGCCAGCAGCATAAGATCGACGGGGCCCTACGAGCAGTACTTC. It yields the protein CASSIRSTGPYEQYF. Complete variable domain (other parts from reference TRBV7-2 and TRBJ2-7): GAGVSQSPSNKVTEKGKDVELRCDPISGHTALYWYRQSLGQGLEFLIYFQGNSAPDKSGLPSDRFSAERTGGSVSTLTIQRTQQEDSAVYLCASSIRSTGPYEQYFGPGTRLTVT.